These 7 T cell receptor beta chains came from one sample sequenced in a study of T cell responses to AZD1222 COVID-19 vaccine. TCRdb's copy holds only in-frame clones and misses some; the assay was immunoSEQ multiplex PCR. The sample lists 95,000 to 150,000 clones; approximately 92% were seen once. Here the sequenced sample was peripheral blood, taken on day 0 of AZD1222 vaccination. All receptors derive from an adult in good health.

The chain employs TRBV4-2 and TRBJ2-5, with 10 bases identical to TRBD2. This CDR3 comprises 17 residues. The germline V gene has CDR1 LGHNA and CDR2 YNFKEQ. V shed 3 bases, J shed 1 base, and the junction held 8 bases outside the gene matches. The CDR3 bases are TGTGCCAGCAGCCAGATTTTAGCGGGGGGTCTCCAAGAGACCCAGTACTTC. As protein: CASSQILAGGLQETQYF.

J is TRBJ1-2 and V is TRBV24-1; 8 nucleotides agree with TRBD1. Germline CDR1 and CDR2: KGHDR and SFDVKD. Trimming took 1 base from V and 0 from J; bases not matched to a gene: 6. CDR3 length equals 17 residues. As DNA, the CDR3 is TGTGCCACCAGTGATTTTATAACAGGGGGACCTAACTATGGCTACACCTTC. Protein: CATSDFITGGPNYGYTF.

This clone was recorded only once. V gene TRBV6-1 combines with J gene TRBJ1-2, with D hard to call. The CDR3 totals 15 residues. Trimming stripped 3 bases from V and 8 bases from J, with 19 bases between. Germline V lookup: CDR1 MNHNS, CDR2 SASEGT. CDR3 nucleotide sequence: TGTGCCAGCAGTGAGTCGATGCATTGGCTAGAGGGCTACACCTTC. Translation gives CASSESMHWLEGYTF.

The chain couples TRBV27 to TRBJ2-7, with D perhaps TRBD1 or TRBD2 (5 bases each). Trimming pared 2 bases from V and 4 bases from J, leaving 15 bases between. Germline CDR1 MNHEY, CDR2 SMNVEV (reference sequence). The CDR3 runs to 15 residues. The CDR3 DNA is TGTGCCAGCAGTTTAGCGGCCGGGACGGGATACGAGCAGTACTTC. This translates into CASSLAAGTGYEQYF.

This chain joins TRBV19 and TRBJ2-7; no firm D call. This CDR3 has 13 amino acids. V was shortened by 2 bases and J by 2 bases, with 7 bases between the two germline ends. Germline V gene lookup returns CDR1 LNHDA and CDR2 SQIVND (reference sequence). CDR3 amino acids: CASSISETYEQYF. The CDR3 region has the DNA TGTGCCAGTAGTATATCAGAGACCTACGAGCAGTACTTC.

In DNA, the CDR3 is TGCGCCAGCAGCTTGACTACAGGGTCTGGGGATACGCAGTATTTT. It specifies CASSLTTGSGDTQYF. The chain has TRBV5-1 and TRBJ2-3, with TRBD1 as a possible D gene (6 bases). CDR1 and CDR2 from the germline V gene are SGHRS and YFSETQ. The ends were cut back, 1 base at V and 6 bases at J, with 15 bases in the middle. CDR3 length: 15 amino acids. The full variable domain, with the rest looked up from reference TRBV5-1 and TRBJ2-3, is KAGVTQTPRYLIKTRGQQVTLSCSPISGHRSVSWYQQTPGQGLQFLFEYFSETQRNKGNFPGRFSGRQFSNSRSEMNVSTLELGDSALYLCASSLTTGSGDTQYFGPGTRLTVL.

The CDR3 DNA is TGTGCCAGCAGCTTTGCACGCGGAGAGCTGTTTTTT. Translation gives CASSFARGELFF. The chain recombines TRBV7-9 with TRBJ2-2; D unclear. The CDR3 is made up of 12 amino acids. V dropped 3 bases and J dropped 11 bases, with 10 bases sitting between them. Germline V gene sequence: CDR1 SEHNR, CDR2 FQNEAQ (reference sequence).